Sequencing of this TCR beta chain was carried out in a study of CD8 T cells in Susac syndrome. Reverse transcription of about 0.45 to 1 ug RNA used random hexamers. TCRdb ran MiXCR on the immunoSEQ multiplex PCR reads and lists one entry per CDR3 protein. The repertoire holds about 300,000 distinct CDR3 sequences, with approximately 90% as singletons. Germline CDR1 is LGHDT and CDR2 is YNNKEL (reference sequence). This CDR3 is built from 14 residues. The V gene lost 1 base and the J gene lost 5 bases, with 11 bases spanning the gap. TEMRA cells were enriched by FACS, and CD4+ and CD8+ T cells were negatively isolated.

This sequence joins TRBV3-1 and TRBJ1-1; D remains ambiguous. This clonotype was sampled from a human donor with multiple sclerosis. Sequencing was done on a sample of CD8+ T cells from PBMCs. The CDR3 loop reads CASSQVRAGTEAFF. The CDR3 nucleotides are TGTGCCAGCAGCCAAGTAAGGGCCGGAACTGAAGCTTTCTTT.